These 18 T cell receptor beta chains originate from one sample sequenced in a study of human T cells and chemical hapten exposure. TCRdb reprocessed the RACE reads via MiXCR and lists one record per CDR3 protein. The sample records roughly 100,000 distinct CDR3 sequences, roughly 8% being singletons. The time point here: healthy volunteer bleed at 2 weeks. The starting material, unfractionated whole blood, was used for total RNA extraction. Sequencing was done on a sample of whole blood. Source of these receptors: a female donor in good health. Some clones in this sample may be carry-over from other donors' samples.

The genes are TRBV6-6 and TRBJ2-1, with 9 bases that match TRBD1. CDR3 length: 15 amino acids. The germline gives CDR1 MNHNY, CDR2 SVGAGI (reference sequence). Trimming took 6 bases from V and 1 from J; bases not matched to a gene: 4. CDR3 DNA sequence: TGTGCCAGCAGACGGGACAGGGTATCCTACAATGAGCAGTTCTTC. This translates into CASRRDRVSYNEQFF.

This chain uses TRBV30 with TRBJ1-1; D remains unclear. V was clipped by 0 bases and J by 11 bases, with 10 bases between them. In germline, CDR1 is GTSNPN, CDR2 SVGIG (reference sequence). The length of the CDR3 is 11 residues. The CDR3 is CAWSVAVKAFF. CDR3 DNA: TGTGCCTGGAGTGTCGCGGTCAAGGCTTTCTTT.

This clonotype has just a few counts. The chain links TRBV7-2 to TRBJ1-6; D possibly corresponds to TRBD1 (6 bases). V gave up 5 bases and J gave up 5 bases, with 13 bases separating them. CDR1 SGHTA and CDR2 FQGNSA come from the germline V gene. CDR3 length equals 15 residues. The DNA of the CDR3 is TGTGCCAGCAGCCCACAGGGCTCGAATAATTCACCCCTCCACTTT. Translating gives CASSPQGSNNSPLHF.

This chain joins TRBV2 and TRBJ2-7; 8 bases align to TRBD1. The CDR3 is 14 residues long. Per germline, CDR1 SNHLY and CDR2 FYNNEI. V was clipped by 1 base and J by 3 bases; unmatched bases: 2. As DNA, the CDR3 is TGTGCCAGCAGTGAAGGGACAGGGAACTACGAGCAGTACTTC. Amino acid sequence: CASSEGTGNYEQYF. The variable domain in full, with the rest retrieved from reference TRBV2 and TRBJ2-7, is EPEVTQTPSHQVTQMGQEVILRCVPISNHLYFYWYRQILGQKVEFLVSFYNNEISEKSEIFDDQFSVERPDGSNFTLKIRSTKLEDSAMYFCASSEGTGNYEQYFGPGTRLTVT.

The sample holds a few counts of this clonotype. The rearrangement uses TRBV6-2 or TRBV6-3 and TRBJ1-5, with 7 bases that match TRBD1. The CDR3 length is 15 residues. V shed 4 bases and J 4 bases; nucleotides not matched to a gene: 7. Looked up from germline, CDR1 is MNHEY and CDR2 is SVGEGT. CDR3 protein: CASSLGGGQNQPQHF. The CDR3 nucleotides read TGTGCCAGCAGTTTGGGAGGGGGCCAAAATCAGCCCCAGCATTTT.

This chain links TRBV27 with TRBJ2-7; 8 bases map to TRBD1. The CDR3 loop spans 14 amino acids. Germline values: CDR1 MNHEY, CDR2 SMNVEV (reference sequence). Germline trimming cut 5 bases from V and 4 bases from J; bases unmatched to any gene: 7. CDR3 bases: TGTGCCAGCAGTCCCCGGGACAGGAGTTACGAGCAGTACTTC. Amino acid sequence: CASSPRDRSYEQYF.

The chain combines TRBV5-1 with TRBJ1-4, with D possibly TRBD1 on 5 matching bases. In germline, CDR1 is SGHRS, CDR2 YFSETQ. CDR3 size: 15 residues. Trimming took 2 bases from V and 4 from J, leaving 12 bases between them. CDR3 loop: CASSFGGYGNEKLFF. The CDR3 DNA reads TGCGCCAGCAGCTTCGGGGGTTACGGTAATGAAAAACTGTTTTTT.

CDR3 protein: CSVEGGPNQQYF. The DNA for the CDR3 is TGCAGCGTTGAGGGGGGGCCAAACCAACAGTACTTC. The chain carries TRBV29-1 and TRBJ2-7, with D tentatively TRBD2 (7 bases). Trimming removed 3 bases at V and 10 bases at J, with 16 bases between. Germline V gene data show CDR1 as SQVTM and CDR2 as ANQGSEA. CDR3 size: 12 residues.

This clonotype was picked up many times. The chain couples TRBV6-2 or TRBV6-3 to TRBJ2-1; no clear D. CDR1 is MNHEY and CDR2 is SVGEGT in the germline V gene. This CDR3 is 11 amino acids long. V was cut by 11 bases and J by 15 bases, with 20 bases left in between. The CDR3 DNA is TGTGCCTCACGATTGGCGGCGGCTCTGTTCTTC. Its translation: CASRLAAALFF.

This clonotype was observed at least ten times. The chain has TRBV5-1 and TRBJ2-1; weak D call: TRBD2 (5 bases). V lost 0 bases and J lost 1, with 11 bases in between. Germline-derived CDR1 and CDR2 are SGHRS and YFSETQ. CDR3 length: 16 amino acids. CDR3 residues: CASSLGASLSYNEQFF. The CDR3 DNA reads TGCGCCAGCAGCTTGGGGGCTAGCTTATCCTACAATGAGCAGTTCTTC.

This chain joins TRBV19 and TRBJ2-3; tentative D call: TRBD2 (7 bases). The germline V gene encodes CDR1 LNHDA and CDR2 SQIVND (reference sequence). The ends were cut back, 5 bases at V and 2 bases at J, with 8 bases in the middle. The CDR3 runs 13 residues. The CDR3 here is CASSGGATDTQYF. The CDR3 nucleotides are TGTGCCAGTAGTGGGGGGGCCACAGATACGCAGTATTTT.

This clonotype showed up many times. The chain has TRBV11-2 and TRBJ2-7, with TRBD2 identical over 9 bases. The CDR3 covers 18 residues. Germline CDR1 and CDR2: SGHAT and FQNNGV. The trim removed 2 bases at V and 1 base at J, leaving 12 bases unmatched. In DNA form, the CDR3 reads TGTGCCAGCAGCTTATCCCCACTAGCGGGCTTACCTTCCTACGAGCAGTACTTC. Protein: CASSLSPLAGLPSYEQYF.

The chain uses TRBV2 and TRBJ2-4; 13 bases align to TRBD2. The ends lost 8 bases at V and 12 bases at J; junction bases unmatched: 10. Germline-derived CDR1 and CDR2 are SNHLY and FYNNEI. The CDR3 sequence is 14 residues long. CDR3: CASLTGTSGESQYF. Written as DNA, the CDR3 is TGTGCCAGCCTCACCGGGACTAGCGGGGAGTCTCAGTACTTC. Drawing the rest from reference TRBV2 and TRBJ2-4, the complete variable domain is EPEVTQTPSHQVTQMGQEVILRCVPISNHLYFYWYRQILGQKVEFLVSFYNNEISEKSEIFDDQFSVERPDGSNFTLKIRSTKLEDSAMYFCASLTGTSGESQYFGAGTRLSVL.

This clonotype has just a few counts. V is TRBV7-3 and J is TRBJ2-3; 7 positions match TRBD2. The CDR3 length is 17 residues. Per the germline V gene, CDR1 is SGHTA and CDR2 is FQGTGA. V shed 0 bases and J 6 bases; nucleotides not matched to a gene: 12. CDR3 nucleotides: TGTGCCAGCAGCTTAACGGTGGCGGGAGTATCGAGGGATACGCAGTATTTT. The encoded protein is CASSLTVAGVSRDTQYF.

This clonotype was seen a handful of times. V usage is TRBV20-1 and J usage is TRBJ1-2; D call uncertain. The CDR3 is 15 amino acids. Trimming took off 3 bases at V and 2 bases at J, with 16 bases between the two ends. Germline CDR1 and CDR2: DFQATT and SNEGSKA (reference sequence). In DNA, the CDR3 is TGCAGTGCTAGGCTCCCGGGGAATCCAAACTATGGCTACACCTTC. Translated: CSARLPGNPNYGYTF.

This clonotype showed up just a few times. The chain combines TRBV25-1 with TRBJ2-7; 10 bases are a match to TRBD2. CDR1 and CDR2 from the germline V gene are MGHDK and SYGVNS. The CDR3 extends over 15 amino acids. V shed 1 base, J shed 1 base, and the junction held 1 base outside the gene matches. CDR3 protein: CASSESSGSSYEQYF. In nucleotides, the CDR3 is TGTGCCAGCAGTGAATCTAGCGGGAGTTCCTACGAGCAGTACTTC.

In regard to this clonotype: Germline and junction disagree at one end, which may indicate a read error. The V call is TRBV6-1, the J call TRBJ1-1; D not resolved. The germline V gene encodes CDR1 MNHNS and CDR2 SASEGT. This CDR3 has 11 amino acids. CDR3 bases: TGTGCCAGCAGAGAGAACCCTGAAGCTTTCTTT. As protein: CASRENPEAFF.

This rearrangement joins TRBV6-1 to TRBJ1-3; 7 bases map to TRBD1. The CDR3 extends over 15 amino acids. J gave up 3 bases and V 6 bases, and 8 bases lay outside the gene matches. The germline gives CDR1 MNHNS, CDR2 SASEGT. The CDR3 protein is CASRETGMGGNTIYF. CDR3 in DNA: TGTGCCAGCAGGGAGACAGGGATGGGTGGAAACACCATATATTTT.